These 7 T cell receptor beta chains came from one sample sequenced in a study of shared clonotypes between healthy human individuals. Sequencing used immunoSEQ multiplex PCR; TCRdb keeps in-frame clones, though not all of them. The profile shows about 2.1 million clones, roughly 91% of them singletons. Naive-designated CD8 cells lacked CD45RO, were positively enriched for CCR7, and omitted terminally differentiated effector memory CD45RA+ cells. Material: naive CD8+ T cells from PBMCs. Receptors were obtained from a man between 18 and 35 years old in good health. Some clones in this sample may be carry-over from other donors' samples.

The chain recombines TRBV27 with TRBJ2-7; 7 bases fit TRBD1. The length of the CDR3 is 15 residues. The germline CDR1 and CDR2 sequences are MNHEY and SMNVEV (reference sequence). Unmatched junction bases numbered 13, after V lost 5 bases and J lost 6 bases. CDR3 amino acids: CASSLRDSAPLEQYF. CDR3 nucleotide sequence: TGTGCCAGCAGTCTACGGGACAGTGCTCCTCTCGAGCAGTACTTC.

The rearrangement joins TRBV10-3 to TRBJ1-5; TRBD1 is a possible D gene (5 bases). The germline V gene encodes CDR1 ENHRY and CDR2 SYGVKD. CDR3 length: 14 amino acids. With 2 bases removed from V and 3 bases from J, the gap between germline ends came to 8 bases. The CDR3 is CAISEAGFNQPQHF. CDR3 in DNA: TGTGCCATCAGTGAGGCAGGGTTCAATCAGCCCCAGCATTTT.

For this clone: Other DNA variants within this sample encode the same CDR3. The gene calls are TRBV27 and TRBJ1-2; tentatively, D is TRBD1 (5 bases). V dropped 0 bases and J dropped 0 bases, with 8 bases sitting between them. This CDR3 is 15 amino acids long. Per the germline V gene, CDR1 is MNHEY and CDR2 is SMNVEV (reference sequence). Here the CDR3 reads CASSLSGGANYGYTF. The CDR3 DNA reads TGTGCCAGCAGTTTATCGGGGGGAGCTAACTATGGCTACACCTTC.

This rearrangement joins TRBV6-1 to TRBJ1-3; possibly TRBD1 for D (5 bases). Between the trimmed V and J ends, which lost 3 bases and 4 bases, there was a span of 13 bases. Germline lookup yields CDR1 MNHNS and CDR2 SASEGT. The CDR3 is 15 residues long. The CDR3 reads CASSELGLGGNTIYF. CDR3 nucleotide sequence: TGTGCCAGCAGTGAGCTGGGGCTAGGAGGAAACACCATATATTTT.

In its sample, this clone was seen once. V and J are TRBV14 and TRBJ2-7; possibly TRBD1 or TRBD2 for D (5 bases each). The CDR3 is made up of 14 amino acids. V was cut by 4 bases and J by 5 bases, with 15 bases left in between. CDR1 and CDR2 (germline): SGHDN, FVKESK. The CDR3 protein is CASSPWDLRDEQYF. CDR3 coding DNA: TGTGCCAGCAGCCCCTGGGACCTTCGGGACGAGCAGTACTTC.

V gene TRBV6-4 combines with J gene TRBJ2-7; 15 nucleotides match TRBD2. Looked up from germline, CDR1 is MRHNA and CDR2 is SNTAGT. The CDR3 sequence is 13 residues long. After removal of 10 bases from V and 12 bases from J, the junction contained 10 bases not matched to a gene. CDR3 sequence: CAIRTSGRESRYF. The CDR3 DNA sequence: TGTGCCATTCGGACTAGCGGGAGGGAATCAAGGTACTTC.

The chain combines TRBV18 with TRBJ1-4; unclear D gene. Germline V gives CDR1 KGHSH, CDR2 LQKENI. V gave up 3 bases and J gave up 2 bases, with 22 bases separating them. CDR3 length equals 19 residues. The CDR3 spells CASSPTGGHRGMTNEKLFF. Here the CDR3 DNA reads TGTGCCAGCTCACCTACCGGAGGCCATCGGGGTATGACTAATGAAAAACTGTTTTTT. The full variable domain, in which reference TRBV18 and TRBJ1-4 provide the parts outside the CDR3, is NAGVMQNPRHLVRRRGQEARLRCSPMKGHSHVYWYRQLPEEGLKFMVYLQKENIIDESGMPKERFSAEFPKEGPSILRIQQVVRGDSAAYFCASSPTGGHRGMTNEKLFFGSGTQLSVL.